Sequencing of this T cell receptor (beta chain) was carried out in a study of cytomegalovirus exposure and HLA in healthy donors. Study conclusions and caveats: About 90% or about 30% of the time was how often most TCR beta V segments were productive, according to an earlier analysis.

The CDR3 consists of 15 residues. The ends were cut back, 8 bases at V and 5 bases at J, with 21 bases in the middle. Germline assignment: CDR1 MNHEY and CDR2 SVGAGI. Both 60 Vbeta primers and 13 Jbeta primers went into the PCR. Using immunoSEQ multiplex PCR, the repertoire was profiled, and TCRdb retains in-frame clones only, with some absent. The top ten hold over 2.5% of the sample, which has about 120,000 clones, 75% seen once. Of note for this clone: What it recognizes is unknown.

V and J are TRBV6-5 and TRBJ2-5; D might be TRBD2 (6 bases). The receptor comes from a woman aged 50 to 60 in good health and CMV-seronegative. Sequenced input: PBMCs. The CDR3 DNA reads TGTGCCAGCGGTTTTAGCGGAGCAGAGGGGGAGACCCAGTACTTC. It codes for CASGFSGAEGETQYF.